This TCR beta chain comes out of a study of blood T cell repertoires in COVID-19 (dated by TCRdb to 2018 to 2020). Background on the whole study: Samples covering the acute and convalescent phases of COVID-19 were provided by collaborators in the United States, Italy and Spain. The prospective study material was composed of cDNA or gDNA derived from T cells, B-cell-depleted T cells, or PBMCs. Deeply sampled blood TCRbeta repertoires from subjects exposed to, actively infected with, or recovered from COVID-19 were included in the dataset. The repertoires were released in a freely available public database meant as a resource for research on the immune response to SARS-CoV-2. Samples were obtained from the ongoing ImmuneRACE study (first 160 participants) and from some 1,200 subjects provided by 6 global collaborators. The sample metadata nearly always contained a de-identified subject ID, COVID-19 status, age in years and sex. Where available, HLA class I and class II types were obtained from metadata supplied by the sample provider rather than from assay-based typing.

The immunoSEQ Assay, a bias-controlled multiplex PCR, was used to amplify TCRbeta CDR3 regions from genomic DNA. As for the original processing: The number of nucleated cells in each sample was estimated by amplification of reference gene primers within the assay. Sequence reads were collapsed and filtered to measure the absolute abundance of every unique TCRbeta CDR3 rearrangement. Productive Simpson clonality was computed per sample as the square root of Simpson's diversity index over productive rearrangements. TCRdb retrieved this table from immuneACCESS and kept in-frame rearrangements only. Not all clones are present; in checked studies, unresolved V genes account for under half, and no reason is known for the remainder. V and J calls and clone size are given by that table; D and trimming were obtained from the DNA. The sample records roughly 190,000 clones, about 90% of which are singletons. Clones ranked in the top ten supply 10% to 11% of the sample.

One collaborating source in Seattle enrolled patients while the patients were actively infected and followed the patients over time throughout the course of disease. Whole blood was collected in K2EDTA tubes by collaborating institutions according to the institutions' own protocols. For TCRbeta analysis, collaborator samples were shipped as frozen whole blood, as isolated PBMCs, or as DNA extracted from either sample type. With regard to this clone: No cognate antigen has been identified for it. No base-level quality is on record; no much larger clone is a single base apart.

CDR1 and CDR2 are drawn from the germline V gene: MRHNA, SNTAGT. The CDR3 starts with the cysteine, ends with the phenylalanine, and has 14 residues. The retained sequence is limited to the CDR3, 42 bases, with the frame set at the first base. V is reduced by 3 bases and J by 1 base, leaving a spacing of 9 bases between them. Results and caveats for the whole study, not just this receptor: The quantity of clinical and demographic metadata differed by source and by participant and was supplied without curation.

This receptor was taken from a woman aged 60-75 years with COVID-19, enrolled during active disease. In this chain, TRBV6-4 is recombined with TRBJ1-1; the D gene assignment is ambiguous. What was sequenced was peripheral blood. The CDR3 in this case is CASSEFSGNTEAFF. The DNA reads TGTGCCAGCAGTGAATTTTCAGGGAACACTGAAGCTTTCTTT.